These 24 T cell receptor beta chains share one sample of origin, sequenced in a study of shared clonotypes between healthy human individuals. Data came from immunoSEQ multiplex PCR; TCRdb stores just in-frame clones and leaves some out. The table lists roughly 2.5 million clones, around nine tenths of them singletons. Input material: naive CD4+ T cells sorted from blood. Sample subset: CD45RA+ positively selected. These receptor sequences come from a man aged 18 to 30 in good health.

The rearrangement uses TRBV11-2 and TRBJ2-1; no definite D call. V lost 5 bases and J 2 bases, leaving 13 bases between the germline ends. Germline V CDR1 and CDR2: SGHAT, FQNNGV. There are 15 residues in the CDR3. CDR3 in amino acids: CASSPRAITYNEQFF. In nucleotides, the CDR3 is TGTGCCAGCAGCCCCCGGGCCATTACCTACAATGAGCAGTTCTTC.

The rearrangement links TRBV7-2 to TRBJ2-3, with 7 bases that match TRBD1. The V gene end was trimmed by 5 bases and the J gene end by 2 bases; junction bases not matched to a gene: 7. CDR3 length: 15 amino acids. Germline-derived CDR1 and CDR2 are SGHTA and FQGNSA. CDR3 coding DNA: TGTGCCAGCAGCGCCCGGACAGGCGACACAGATACGCAGTATTTT. Translating it yields CASSARTGDTDTQYF. The full variable domain, with the rest looked up from reference TRBV7-2 and TRBJ2-3, is GAGVSQSPSNKVTEKGKDVELRCDPISGHTALYWYRQSLGQGLEFLIYFQGNSAPDKSGLPSDRFSAERTGGSVSTLTIQRTQQEDSAVYLCASSARTGDTDTQYFGPGTRLTVL.

The sample holds a few counts of this clone. This chain connects TRBV4-1 to TRBJ1-2; 8 bases are shared with TRBD1. There are 18 residues in the CDR3. With V trimmed by 4 bases and J by 5 bases, 18 bases remained unmatched. The germline V gene encodes CDR1 MGHRA and CDR2 YSYEKL. In DNA, the CDR3 is TGCGCCAGCAGCCCCACTGTTACCGGGACAGGTGGTCCATATGGCTACACCTTC. Protein sequence: CASSPTVTGTGGPYGYTF.

Note on this clone: The same CDR3 can be traced to other DNA sequences in this sample. The rearrangement uses TRBV18 and TRBJ1-5; D is uncertain. This CDR3 has 14 residues. V lost 2 bases and J 0 bases, leaving 5 bases between the germline ends. CDR1 KGHSH and CDR2 LQKENI come from the germline V gene. Written as DNA, the CDR3 is TGTGCCAGCTCACCAGGATATAGCAATCAGCCCCAGCATTTT. Its protein is CASSPGYSNQPQHF. The whole variable domain, filled in from reference TRBV18 and TRBJ1-5, reads NAGVMQNPRHLVRRRGQEARLRCSPMKGHSHVYWYRQLPEEGLKFMVYLQKENIIDESGMPKERFSAEFPKEGPSILRIQQVVRGDSAAYFCASSPGYSNQPQHFGDGTRLSIL.

V usage is TRBV30 and J usage is TRBJ2-7; tentative D call: TRBD1 (6 bases). This CDR3 is 13 amino acids long. Trimming left V 4 bases short and J 6 bases short, with 16 bases between. Germline loops: CDR1 GTSNPN, CDR2 SVGIG (reference sequence). The CDR3 loop reads CAWTGTKQGEQYF. The CDR3 coding sequence is TGTGCCTGGACCGGGACGAAACAGGGCGAGCAGTACTTC. Using reference TRBV30 and TRBJ2-7 for the parts outside the CDR3, the full variable domain is SQTIHQWPATLVQPVGSPLSLECTVEGTSNPNLYWYRQAAGRGLQLLFYSVGIGQISSEVPQNLSASRPQDRQFILSSKKLLLSDSGFYLCAWTGTKQGEQYFGPGTRLTVT.

The count of this clone is one. The same CDR3 also results from other DNA sequences found in this sample. The rearrangement joins TRBV7-8 to TRBJ1-1, with D uncertain. Trimming removed 5 bases from V and 1 base from J, with 8 bases in between. Germline V lookup: CDR1 SGHVS, CDR2 FQNEAQ. The CDR3 has 13 residues. DNA for the CDR3: TGTGCCAGCAGCCCCCGACAGAACACTGAAGCTTTCTTT. This codes for CASSPRQNTEAFF.

The rearrangement joins TRBV5-4 to TRBJ2-3, with 10 nucleotides matching TRBD1. Trimming cost V 4 bases and J 3 bases; bases outside gene matches: 5. Germline V gene sequence: CDR1 SGHNT, CDR2 YYREEE (reference sequence). This CDR3 region has 15 residues. CDR3 in DNA: TGTGCCAGCAGCCGGGACAGGGGTGTAACAGATACGCAGTATTTT. It is translated as CASSRDRGVTDTQYF.

This chain uses TRBV6-5 with TRBJ1-2, with TRBD1 matching over 7 bases. Germline lookup yields CDR1 MNHEY and CDR2 SVGAGI. V dropped 0 bases and J dropped 0; count of bases not matched to a gene: 4. The CDR3 is made up of 16 amino acids. This chain's CDR3 is CASSYSSTGSNYGYTF. CDR3 DNA sequence: TGTGCCAGCAGTTACTCGTCGACAGGGTCTAACTATGGCTACACCTTC.

CDR3 coding DNA: TGTGCCAGTAGTACATCAGGGGGGCCTAATTCACCCCTCCACTTT. This encodes CASSTSGGPNSPLHF. The V and J genes are TRBV19 and TRBJ1-6, with 7 bases that match TRBD1. The CDR3 runs to 15 residues. Germline V CDR1 and CDR2: LNHDA, SQIVND (reference sequence). V was clipped by 4 bases and J by 6 bases; unmatched bases: 6.

This clone is a singleton in its sample. Distinct nucleotide sequences in the sample also encode this CDR3. The V gene is TRBV18, the J gene TRBJ1-1; no firm D call. Between the trimmed V and J ends, which lost 0 bases and 0 bases, there was a span of 8 bases. The CDR3 is made up of 15 amino acids. Germline V gene data show CDR1 as KGHSH and CDR2 as LQKENI. The CDR3 protein is CASSPPSRMNTEAFF. DNA for the CDR3: TGTGCCAGCTCACCACCGTCCCGGATGAACACTGAAGCTTTCTTT. The full variable domain, with the rest looked up from reference TRBV18 and TRBJ1-1, is NAGVMQNPRHLVRRRGQEARLRCSPMKGHSHVYWYRQLPEEGLKFMVYLQKENIIDESGMPKERFSAEFPKEGPSILRIQQVVRGDSAAYFCASSPPSRMNTEAFFGQGTRLTVV.

This clone was counted a few times. In the same sample, other DNA sequences code for this CDR3. The chain couples TRBV18 to TRBJ2-7, with 8 positions matching TRBD1. The CDR3 contains 14 residues. With 0 bases clipped from V and 3 bases from J, the junction kept 1 base outside the gene matches. The V gene's germline CDR1 is KGHSH and CDR2 LQKENI. The CDR3 spells CASSPPGQVYEQYF. The CDR3 region has the DNA TGTGCCAGCTCACCACCGGGACAGGTCTACGAGCAGTACTTC.

This chain connects TRBV18 to TRBJ2-2, with 9 bases fitting TRBD1. CDR1 is KGHSH, CDR2 LQKENI, per germline. Unmatched junction bases numbered 8, after V lost 6 bases and J lost 6 bases. The CDR3 loop spans 15 amino acids. CDR3 sequence (DNA): TGTGCCAGCTCCCAACAGGGGGCCGAATCCGGGGAGCTGTTTTTT. It is translated as CASSQQGAESGELFF.

The table lists this clone with a count of one. The chain is built from TRBV9 and TRBJ2-1; 7 bases are shared with TRBD2. Germline trimming cut 3 bases from V and 1 base from J; bases unmatched to any gene: 7. The CDR3 runs 16 residues. The germline CDR1 and CDR2 sequences are SGDLS and YYNGEE. The chain's CDR3 is CASSGEGSASYNEQFF. DNA of the CDR3: TGTGCCAGCAGCGGGGAGGGGAGTGCGTCCTACAATGAGCAGTTCTTC.

In this sample, this clone turned up once. The chain has TRBV12-5 and TRBJ1-5, with D possibly matching TRBD1 (5 bases). Germline CDR1 is LGHNT and CDR2 is FRNRAP. The germline V and J ends were trimmed by 7 bases and 0 bases, with 28 bases remaining between them. The CDR3 sequence is 20 residues long. Here the CDR3 reads CASAPGRRDGGPRSNQPQHF. The DNA of the CDR3 is TGTGCTAGTGCCCCCGGGAGGAGGGACGGGGGTCCTCGTAGCAATCAGCCCCAGCATTTT.

In the case of this clone: Additional DNA sequences in this sample encode the identical CDR3. The chain has TRBV28 and TRBJ1-2; 10 nucleotides align to TRBD1. The CDR3 contains 15 residues. Germline V gives CDR1 MDHEN, CDR2 SYDVKM. Losses at the gene ends were 4 bases for V and 0 bases for J; bases not matched to a gene: 2. The CDR3 loop is CASSSGQGPNYGYTF. CDR3 bases: TGTGCCAGCAGTTCGGGACAGGGGCCTAACTATGGCTACACCTTC.

This chain connects TRBV6-5 to TRBJ2-1, with 8 bases fitting TRBD2. The CDR3 consists of 12 residues. V dropped 6 bases and J dropped 9; count of bases not matched to a gene: 4. Germline V gene sequence: CDR1 MNHEY, CDR2 SVGAGI. The CDR3 here is CASRRAGGEQFF. CDR3 DNA sequence: TGTGCCAGCAGGAGGGCGGGAGGTGAGCAGTTCTTC.

This chain uses TRBV13 with TRBJ2-7; 7 bases map to TRBD2. The V segment lost 4 bases and the J segment 2 bases; nucleotides outside the gene matches: 11. This CDR3 is 16 amino acids long. CDR1 is PRHDT and CDR2 is FYEKMQ in the germline V gene (reference sequence). The CDR3 region has the DNA TGTGCCAGCAGCTATTCATCCGGGGGGAGACCCTACGAGCAGTACTTC. It yields the protein CASSYSSGGRPYEQYF.

As concerns this clone: One junction end does not reproduce the germline sequence, and a read error may be involved. This chain uses TRBV18 with TRBJ2-2; D gene ambiguous. Germline CDR1 KGHSH, CDR2 LQKENI. The CDR3 has 16 residues. The CDR3 DNA follows: TGTGCCAGCTCACCCCAAGTTGGCAGCCCGCCCGGCGAGCTGTTTTTT. Protein product: CASSPQVGSPPGELFF.

The rearrangement joins TRBV25-1 to TRBJ1-1; weak D call: TRBD1 (6 bases). Per germline, CDR1 MGHDK and CDR2 SYGVNS. The CDR3 runs to 12 residues. Trimming left V 6 bases short and J 4 bases short, with 9 bases between. In DNA form, the CDR3 reads TGTGCCAGCAGAGAAGGGGGCACTGAAGCTTTCTTT. Translating gives CASREGGTEAFF.

The chain uses TRBV18 and TRBJ2-3, with D possibly TRBD1 on 6 matching bases. Germline V CDR1 and CDR2: KGHSH, LQKENI. The CDR3 sequence is 15 residues long. Trimming removed 3 bases from V and 0 bases from J, with 10 bases in between. The CDR3 sequence: CASSPGTTSTDTQYF. The CDR3 DNA is TGTGCCAGCTCACCGGGGACAACCAGCACAGATACGCAGTATTTT.

Details on this clone: One junction end disagrees with the germline gene, perhaps due to a read error. Written as DNA, the CDR3 is TGTGCTAGCAGCAGGGGACTAGCGGGGACTTCGAACACCGGGGAGCTGTTTTTT. It codes for CASSRGLAGTSNTGELFF. The chain combines TRBV7-7 with TRBJ2-2; TRBD2 agrees at 13 bases. This CDR3 is 18 amino acids long. Germline V gene lookup returns CDR1 SSHAT and CDR2 FNYEAQ (reference sequence).

J is TRBJ2-4 and V is TRBV7-2; TRBD2 is a possible D gene (5 bases). Trimming pared 4 bases from V and 6 bases from J, leaving 7 bases between. The CDR3 covers 12 residues. CDR1 and CDR2 (germline): SGHTA, FQGNSA. In nucleotides, the CDR3 is TGTGCCAGCAGCTCAGAGGGAAACATTCAGTACTTC. It encodes CASSSEGNIQYF.

The sample holds one count of this clone. V is TRBV11-2 and J is TRBJ2-7; D uncertain. Trimming pared 7 bases from V and 5 bases from J, leaving 15 bases between. Germline V gene lookup returns CDR1 SGHAT and CDR2 FQNNGV. CDR3 length: 13 amino acids. CDR3 DNA: TGTGCCAGCAACTCACCCGATGAGGACGAGCAGTACTTC. This codes for CASNSPDEDEQYF.

This clone came up once. CDR3 in DNA: TGTGCCAGCAGTGCCAGTCTTATTAATTTTAACTATGGCTACACCTTC. Translation: CASSASLINFNYGYTF. This chain connects TRBV6-1 to TRBJ1-2; D is ambiguous. V was shortened by 4 bases and J by 1 base, with 16 bases between the two germline ends. Looked up from germline, CDR1 is MNHNS and CDR2 is SASEGT. The CDR3 runs 16 residues.